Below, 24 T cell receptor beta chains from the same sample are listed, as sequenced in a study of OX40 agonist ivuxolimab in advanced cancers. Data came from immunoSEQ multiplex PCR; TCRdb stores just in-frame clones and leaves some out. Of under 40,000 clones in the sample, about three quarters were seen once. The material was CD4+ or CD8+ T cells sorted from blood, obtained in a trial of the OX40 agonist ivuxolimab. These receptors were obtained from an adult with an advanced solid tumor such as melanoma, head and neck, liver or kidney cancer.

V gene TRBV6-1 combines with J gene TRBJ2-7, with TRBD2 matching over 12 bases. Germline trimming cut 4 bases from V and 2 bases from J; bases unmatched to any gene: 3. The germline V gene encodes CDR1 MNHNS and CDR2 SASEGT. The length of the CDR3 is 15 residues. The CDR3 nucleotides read TGTGCCAGCAGTGTGACTAGCGGGGGCCCCTACGAGCAGTACTTC. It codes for CASSVTSGGPYEQYF.

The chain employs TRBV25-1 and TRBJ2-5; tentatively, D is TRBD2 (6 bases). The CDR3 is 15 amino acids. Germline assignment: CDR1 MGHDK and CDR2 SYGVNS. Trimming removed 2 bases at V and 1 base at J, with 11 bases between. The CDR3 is CASSEGRLVQETQYF. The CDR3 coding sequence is TGTGCCAGCAGTGAAGGGCGACTAGTCCAAGAGACCCAGTACTTC.

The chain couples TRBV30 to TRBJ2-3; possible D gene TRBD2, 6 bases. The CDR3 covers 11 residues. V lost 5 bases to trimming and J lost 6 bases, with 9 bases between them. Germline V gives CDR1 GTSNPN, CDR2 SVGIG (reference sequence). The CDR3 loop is CAWGGEDTQYF. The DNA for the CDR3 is TGTGCCTGGGGAGGGGAGGATACGCAGTATTTT.

The CDR3 nucleotides are TGTGCCAGCTCACCAACGAACGGACCTTACTACGAGCAGTACTTC. It codes for CASSPTNGPYYEQYF. The chain joins TRBV18 to TRBJ2-5; D remains ambiguous. The J call may be wrong; the DNA end is better matched by TRBJ2-7. The germline V gene has CDR1 KGHSH and CDR2 LQKENI. The CDR3 contains 15 residues.

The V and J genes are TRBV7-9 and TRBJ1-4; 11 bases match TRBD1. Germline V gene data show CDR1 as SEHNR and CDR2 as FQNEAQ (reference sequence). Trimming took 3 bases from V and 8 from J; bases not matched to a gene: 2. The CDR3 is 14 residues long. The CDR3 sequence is CASSLGQGVEKLFF. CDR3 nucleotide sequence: TGTGCCAGCAGCTTGGGACAGGGGGTGGAAAAACTGTTTTTT.

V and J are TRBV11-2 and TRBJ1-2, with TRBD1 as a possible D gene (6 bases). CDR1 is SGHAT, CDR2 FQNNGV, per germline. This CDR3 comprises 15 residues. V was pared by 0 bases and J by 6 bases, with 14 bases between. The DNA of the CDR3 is TGTGCCAGCAGCTTAGATCAAACAGGGCTGAATGGCTACACCTTC. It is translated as CASSLDQTGLNGYTF.

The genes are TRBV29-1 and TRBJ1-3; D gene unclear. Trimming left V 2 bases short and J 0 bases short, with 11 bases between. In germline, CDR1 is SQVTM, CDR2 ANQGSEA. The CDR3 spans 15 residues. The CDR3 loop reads CSVEWATVSGNTIYF. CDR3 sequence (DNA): TGCAGCGTTGAATGGGCCACCGTCTCTGGAAACACCATATATTTT.

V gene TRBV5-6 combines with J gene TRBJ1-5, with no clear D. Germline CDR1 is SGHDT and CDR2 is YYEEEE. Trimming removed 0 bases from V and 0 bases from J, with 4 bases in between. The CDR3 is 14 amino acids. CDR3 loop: CASSLAASNQPQHF. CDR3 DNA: TGTGCCAGCAGCTTGGCGGCTAGCAATCAGCCCCAGCATTTT. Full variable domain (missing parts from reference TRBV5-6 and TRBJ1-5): DAGVTQSPTHLIKTRGQQVTLRCSPKSGHDTVSWYQQALGQGPQFIFQYYEEEERQRGNFPDRFSGHQFPNYSSELNVNALLLGDSALYLCASSLAASNQPQHFGDGTRLSIL.

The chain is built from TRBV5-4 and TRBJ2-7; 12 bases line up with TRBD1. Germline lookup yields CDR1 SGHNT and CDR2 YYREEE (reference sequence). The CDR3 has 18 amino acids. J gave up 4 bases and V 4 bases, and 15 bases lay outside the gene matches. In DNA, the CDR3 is TGTGCCAGCAGCCCTACGTCCCGGGACAGGGGGCTAATGTACGAGCAGTACTTC. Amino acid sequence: CASSPTSRDRGLMYEQYF. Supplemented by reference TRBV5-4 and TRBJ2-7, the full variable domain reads ETGVTQSPTHLIKTRGQQVTLRCSSQSGHNTVSWYQQALGQGPQFIFQYYREEENGRGNFPPRFSGLQFPNYSSELNVNALELDDSALYLCASSPTSRDRGLMYEQYFGPGTRLTVT.

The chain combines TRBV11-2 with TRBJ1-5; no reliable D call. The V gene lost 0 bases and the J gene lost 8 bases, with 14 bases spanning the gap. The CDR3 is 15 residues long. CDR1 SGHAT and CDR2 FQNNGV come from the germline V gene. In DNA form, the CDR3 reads TGTGCCAGCAGCTTAGACCGGAGCCCCTTAGAGCCCCAGCATTTT. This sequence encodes CASSLDRSPLEPQHF.

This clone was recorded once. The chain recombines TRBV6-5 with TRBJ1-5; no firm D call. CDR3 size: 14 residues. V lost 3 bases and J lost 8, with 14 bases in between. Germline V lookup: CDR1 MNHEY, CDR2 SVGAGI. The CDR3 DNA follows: TGTGCCAGCAGTTATTCCGACCCTCGGGAGCCCCAGCATTTT. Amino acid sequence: CASSYSDPREPQHF.

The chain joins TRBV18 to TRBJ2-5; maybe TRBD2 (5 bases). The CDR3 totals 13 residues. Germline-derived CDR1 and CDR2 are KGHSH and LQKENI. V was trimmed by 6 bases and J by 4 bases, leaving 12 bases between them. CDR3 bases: TGTGCCAGCTCCCCCGGGCGGGCAGAGACCCAGTACTTC. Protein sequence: CASSPGRAETQYF.

CDR3 region: CASSPGRVNTEAFF. CDR3 nucleotides: TGCGCCAGCAGCCCGGGCCGGGTGAACACTGAAGCTTTCTTT. The chain carries TRBV5-1 and TRBJ1-1; D is undetermined. The length of the CDR3 is 14 residues. Trimming removed 4 bases from V and 0 bases from J, with 10 bases in between. The germline CDR1 and CDR2 sequences are SGHRS and YFSETQ.

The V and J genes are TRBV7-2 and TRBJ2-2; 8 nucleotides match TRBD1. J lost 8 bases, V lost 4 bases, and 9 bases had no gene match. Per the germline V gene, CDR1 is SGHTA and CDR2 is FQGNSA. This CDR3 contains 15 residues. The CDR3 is CASSSAGQGGGELFF. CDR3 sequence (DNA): TGTGCCAGCAGCTCGGCTGGACAGGGTGGGGGGGAGCTGTTTTTT.

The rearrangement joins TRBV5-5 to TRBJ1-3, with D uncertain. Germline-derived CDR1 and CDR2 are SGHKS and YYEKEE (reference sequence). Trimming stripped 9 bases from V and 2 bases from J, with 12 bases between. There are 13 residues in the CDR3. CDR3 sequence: CATLNVPGNTIYF. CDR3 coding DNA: TGTGCCACCTTGAACGTCCCTGGAAACACCATATATTTT. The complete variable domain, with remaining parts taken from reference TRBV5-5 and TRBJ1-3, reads DAGVTQSPTHLIKTRGQQVTLRCSPISGHKSVSWYQQVLGQGPQFIFQYYEKEERGRGNFPDRFSARQFPNYSSELNVNALLLGDSALYLCATLNVPGNTIYFGEGSWLTVV.

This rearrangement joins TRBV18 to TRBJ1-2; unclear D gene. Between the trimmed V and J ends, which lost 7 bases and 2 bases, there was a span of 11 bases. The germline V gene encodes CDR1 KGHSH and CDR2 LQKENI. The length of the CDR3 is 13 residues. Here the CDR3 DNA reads TGTGCCAGCTTAATGAACGAAAACTATGGCTACACCTTC. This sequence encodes CASLMNENYGYTF.

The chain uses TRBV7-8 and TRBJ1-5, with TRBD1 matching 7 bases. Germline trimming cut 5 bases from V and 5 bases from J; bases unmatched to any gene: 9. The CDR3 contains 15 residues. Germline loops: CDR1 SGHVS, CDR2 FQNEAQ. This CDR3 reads CASSSDRARDQPQHF. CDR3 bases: TGTGCCAGCAGCAGTGACAGGGCGCGGGATCAGCCCCAGCATTTT. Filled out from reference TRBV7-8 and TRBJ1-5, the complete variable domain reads GAGVSQSPRYKVAKRGQDVALRCDPISGHVSLFWYQQALGQGPEFLTYFQNEAQLDKSGLPSDRFFAERPEGSVSTLKIQRTQQEDSAVYLCASSSDRARDQPQHFGDGTRLSIL.

The CDR3 loop reads CASSSPPEARDEQFF. As DNA, the CDR3 is TGTGCCAGCAGTTCCCCACCTGAGGCCAGGGATGAGCAGTTCTTC. V usage is TRBV28 and J usage is TRBJ2-1; perhaps TRBD1 as D (5 bases). The CDR3 sequence is 15 residues long. V was cut by 4 bases and J by 8 bases, with 18 bases left in between. Germline CDR1 reads MDHEN; CDR2 reads SYDVKM.

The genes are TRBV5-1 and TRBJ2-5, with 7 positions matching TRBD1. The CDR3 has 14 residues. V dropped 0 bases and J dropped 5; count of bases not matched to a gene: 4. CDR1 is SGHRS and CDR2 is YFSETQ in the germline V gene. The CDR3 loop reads CASSLEGAGETQYF. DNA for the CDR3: TGCGCCAGCAGCTTGGAGGGGGCTGGGGAGACCCAGTACTTC.

The CDR3: CASSLARNTEAFF. CDR3 nucleotides: TGTGCCAGCAGCTTGGCCAGGAACACTGAAGCTTTCTTT. The chain has TRBV5-8 and TRBJ1-1; D remains unclear. CDR1 is SGHTS and CDR2 is YDEGEE in the germline V gene. V lost 0 bases and J 1 base, leaving 4 bases between the germline ends. This CDR3 comprises 13 residues.

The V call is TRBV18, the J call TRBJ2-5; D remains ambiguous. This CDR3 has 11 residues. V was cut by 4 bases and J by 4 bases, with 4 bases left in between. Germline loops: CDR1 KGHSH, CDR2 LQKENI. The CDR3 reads CASSQGETQYF. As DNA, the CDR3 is TGTGCCAGCTCACAGGGAGAGACCCAGTACTTC.

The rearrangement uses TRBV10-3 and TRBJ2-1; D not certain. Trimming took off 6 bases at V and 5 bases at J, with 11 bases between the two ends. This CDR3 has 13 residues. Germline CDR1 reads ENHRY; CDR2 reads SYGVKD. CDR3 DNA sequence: TGTGCCATCAGGGCAGGTTCCGACAATGAGCAGTTCTTC. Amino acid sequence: CAIRAGSDNEQFF.

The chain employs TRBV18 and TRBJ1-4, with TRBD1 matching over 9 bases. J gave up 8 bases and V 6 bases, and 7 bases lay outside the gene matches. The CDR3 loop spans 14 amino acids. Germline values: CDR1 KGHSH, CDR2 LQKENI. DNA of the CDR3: TGTGCCAGCTCGCGGGGACAGGGAAAAGAAAAACTGTTTTTT. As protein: CASSRGQGKEKLFF.

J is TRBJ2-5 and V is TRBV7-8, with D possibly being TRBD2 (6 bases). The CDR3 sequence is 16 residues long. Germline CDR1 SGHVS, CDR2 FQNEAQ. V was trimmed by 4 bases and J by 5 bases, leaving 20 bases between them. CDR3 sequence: CASSWGSGHGGETQYF. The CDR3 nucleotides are TGTGCCAGCAGCTGGGGTAGCGGTCATGGTGGGGAGACCCAGTACTTC. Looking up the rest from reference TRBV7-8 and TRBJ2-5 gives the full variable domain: GAGVSQSPRYKVAKRGQDVALRCDPISGHVSLFWYQQALGQGPEFLTYFQNEAQLDKSGLPSDRFFAERPEGSVSTLKIQRTQQEDSAVYLCASSWGSGHGGETQYFGPGTRLLVL.